What follows are 7 T cell receptor beta chains derived from one specimen sequenced in a study of post-analysis software for immune sequencing data. Antigens of these TCRs are unknown. Overall study findings and caveats: Patients carried five TRBV segments more frequently than controls did, and TRBV5-6, TRBV5-1 and TRBV20-1 were among them.

Built from TCR beta cDNA, the libraries had unique molecular identifiers in them. TCRdb re-analysed the PCR reads in MiXCR, keeping a single row per CDR3 protein. The sample has fewer than 850,000 distinct CDR3 sequences; just under 30% are singletons. The sequenced sample consisted of blood. Every receptor here comes from a girl between 5 and 17 years old with multiple sclerosis.

The chain uses TRBV18 and TRBJ2-7, with 13 bases matching TRBD2. From germline, CDR1 is KGHSH and CDR2 LQKENI. V lost 2 bases to trimming and J lost 6 bases; unmatched junction nucleotides: 10. This CDR3 contains 17 residues. The CDR3 DNA is TGTGCCAGCTCACCATTATCCGGACTAGCGGGAGTTCGCGAGCAGTACTTC. Translating gives CASSPLSGLAGVREQYF.

This rearrangement joins TRBV18 to TRBJ2-5; D is uncertain. This CDR3 region has 14 residues. Trimming removed 0 bases at V and 11 bases at J, with 16 bases between. Germline assignment: CDR1 KGHSH and CDR2 LQKENI. CDR3 loop: CASSPPGSLGRQYF. In DNA form, the CDR3 reads TGTGCCAGCTCACCACCTGGGTCCTTAGGGCGGCAGTACTTC.

The chain employs TRBV6-2 or TRBV6-3 and TRBJ2-7; D ambiguous. CDR3 length equals 16 residues. Trimming shortened V by 6 bases and J by 7 bases, and 25 bases separated the two germline ends. Germline CDR1 MNHEY, CDR2 SVGEGT. The DNA of the CDR3 is TGTGCCAGCAGCCACCTTTCTCTAGGTGGGGTAGATGAGCAGTACTTC. It encodes CASSHLSLGGVDEQYF.

The gene calls are TRBV5-1 and TRBJ2-7; 8 positions match TRBD1. Germline V gives CDR1 SGHRS, CDR2 YFSETQ. Trimming at V came to 4 bases and at J to 1 base, leaving 7 bases not matched to a gene. The CDR3 runs 15 residues. In nucleotides, the CDR3 is TGCGCCAGCAGCGAAAGACAGGGGCGGTCCTACGAGCAGTACTTC. This gives the protein CASSERQGRSYEQYF. Supplemented by reference TRBV5-1 and TRBJ2-7, the full variable domain reads KAGVTQTPRYLIKTRGQQVTLSCSPISGHRSVSWYQQTPGQGLQFLFEYFSETQRNKGNFPGRFSGRQFSNSRSEMNVSTLELGDSALYLCASSERQGRSYEQYFGPGTRLTVT.

This clonotype has only a few counts. This rearrangement joins TRBV29-1 to TRBJ1-4, with 9 bases aligning to TRBD1. Unmatched junction bases numbered 1, after V lost 5 bases and J lost 3 bases. CDR3 length: 13 amino acids. The germline CDR1 and CDR2 sequences are SQVTM and ANQGSEA. CDR3: CSVWTGANEKLFF. CDR3 in DNA: TGCAGCGTTTGGACAGGGGCTAATGAAAAACTGTTTTTT.

V gene TRBV20-1 combines with J gene TRBJ2-5; 9 bases match TRBD2. CDR1 and CDR2 from the germline V gene are DFQATT and SNEGSKA (reference sequence). With 2 bases clipped from V and 11 bases from J, the junction kept 18 bases outside the gene matches. The CDR3 is 16 residues long. The CDR3 DNA is TGCAGTGCTAGATTAACTAGCGGGCGCTCGCGGAATGAGCAGTACTTC. It is translated as CSARLTSGRSRNEQYF.

V and J are TRBV15 and TRBJ2-5, with D tentatively TRBD1 (6 bases). This CDR3 is 17 amino acids long. Germline V gives CDR1 LNHNV, CDR2 YYDKDF (reference sequence). With 0 bases removed from V and 2 bases from J, the gap between germline ends came to 16 bases. CDR3 bases: TGTGCCACCAGCAGAGACCCCCCGAGGACAGCTCAAGAGACCCAGTACTTC. Protein product: CATSRDPPRTAQETQYF.